The 6 T cell receptor beta chains listed next were all sequenced from one sample in a study of cytomegalovirus exposure and HLA in healthy donors. The protocol was immunoSEQ multiplex PCR, while the TCRdb copy is restricted to in-frame clones and leaves out a portion. The sample yields about 150,000 clones, about 94% seen once. Sequencing input: PBMCs. These receptor sequences come from a man aged 18 to 29 in good health and CMV-seropositive.

V is TRBV30 and J is TRBJ2-7, with 10 bases identical to TRBD1. The germline CDR1 and CDR2 sequences are GTSNPN and SVGIG (reference sequence). V shed 1 base, J shed 3 bases, and the junction held 0 bases outside the gene matches. CDR3 length equals 13 residues. CDR3: CAWSGTGGYEQYF. In DNA form, the CDR3 reads TGTGCCTGGAGTGGGACAGGGGGCTACGAGCAGTACTTC.

This clone was seen a few times. The chain uses TRBV28 and TRBJ1-4, with D perhaps matching TRBD1 (5 bases). V was pared by 3 bases and J by 8 bases, with 13 bases between. This CDR3 is 14 amino acids long. In germline, CDR1 is MDHEN, CDR2 SYDVKM. As DNA, the CDR3 is TGTGCCAGCAGTTTTCGACAGATGGGGGAAAAACTGTTTTTT. Amino acid sequence: CASSFRQMGEKLFF.

This chain connects TRBV28 to TRBJ2-1; D not resolved. Deletions cut 3 bases from V and 0 bases from J, with 9 bases between. Germline V gene sequence: CDR1 MDHEN, CDR2 SYDVKM. The CDR3 loop spans 15 amino acids. CDR3 region: CASSFFTSSYNEQFF. CDR3 DNA sequence: TGTGCCAGCAGTTTCTTCACGAGCTCCTACAATGAGCAGTTCTTC.

The V and J genes are TRBV5-4 and TRBJ2-2; TRBD2 matches at 14 bases. Germline V gene lookup returns CDR1 SGHNT and CDR2 YYREEE (reference sequence). V shed 3 bases and J 1 base; nucleotides not matched to a gene: 2. This CDR3 contains 17 residues. The CDR3 here is CASSYGLAGGNTGELFF. The CDR3 coding sequence is TGTGCCAGCAGCTACGGACTAGCGGGAGGGAACACCGGGGAGCTGTTTTTT.

The rearrangement joins TRBV2 to TRBJ2-5; D possibly corresponds to TRBD2 (7 bases). The CDR3 has 14 amino acids. Germline loops: CDR1 SNHLY, CDR2 FYNNEI. The V end was cut by 5 bases, the J end by 2 bases, with 12 bases between. The CDR3 sequence is CASSWGGRQETQYF. For the CDR3, the DNA is TGTGCCAGCAGTTGGGGGGGCAGACAAGAGACCCAGTACTTC.

The gene calls are TRBV27 and TRBJ2-7; 9 bases line up with TRBD2. CDR3 length equals 17 residues. J was trimmed by 4 bases and V by 5 bases; bases with no gene match: 15. CDR1 is MNHEY and CDR2 is SMNVEV in the germline V gene (reference sequence). The CDR3, as DNA: TGTGCCAGCAGTCCCCCCCCGCTTAGCGGGAGAGGATACGAGCAGTACTTC. Encoded protein: CASSPPPLSGRGYEQYF.